This T cell receptor beta chain came from a study of T cell changes during pregnancy in multiple sclerosis. Sequencing used immunoSEQ multiplex PCR; TCRdb keeps in-frame clones, though not all of them. The sample shows under 75,000 clones, about 91% of them seen only once. The length of the CDR3 is 11 residues. Between the trimmed V and J ends, which lost 6 bases and 5 bases, there was a span of 8 bases. Per the germline V gene, CDR1 is WNHNN and CDR2 is SYGVQD (reference sequence). The V gene is TRBV10-1, the J gene TRBJ2-7, with D unclear. This specimen consisted of peripheral blood, obtained in the first trimester of pregnancy. This clonotype was obtained from a female donor with multiple sclerosis, enrolled in a pregnancy study. CDR3 DNA sequence: TGCGCCAGCAGCCCCATTGACGAGCAGTACTTC. Translating it yields CASSPIDEQYF.